This T cell receptor (beta chain) is drawn from a study of T-cell memory formation after mild COVID-19. Study overall: TCR clustering was largely donor specific.

A few counts support this clonotype. Its matching antigen is unknown. TCRdb reanalysed the 5' RACE reads using MiXCR and keeps one entry per CDR3 protein. This sample has about 270,000 distinct CDR3 sequences, with roughly 15% found just once. Germline V gives CDR1 SGHRS, CDR2 YFSETQ. With 3 bases clipped from V and 0 bases from J, the junction kept 5 bases outside the gene matches. The CDR3 runs to 15 residues. Study-wide results and limits: Pre-infection memory held some responding clones, suggesting pre-existing cross-reactive T cells responded.

The chain carries TRBV5-1 and TRBJ1-1; TRBD1 matches at 7 bases. This TCR came from a man aged 18 to 30 who had mild COVID-19 (a few samples of this study predate the infection). Cell type and time point are not known. Sequenced sample: PBMCs or a T cell subset sorted from them (not recorded which). The CDR3: CASSYQGTVNTEAFF. Here the CDR3 DNA reads TGCGCCAGCAGCTATCAAGGGACAGTGAACACTGAAGCTTTCTTT.